This T cell receptor (beta chain) is drawn from a study of T cell responses to AZD1222 COVID-19 vaccine. The J segment lost 0 bases and the V segment lost 0 bases, leaving 2 bases of the junction unmatched. The germline gives CDR1 SGDLS, CDR2 YYNGEE. The CDR3 extends over 16 amino acids. Study-level results: Spike regions recognized by vaccine-associated CD4 TCRs spanned the protein, led by 160-218 and 743-854. Only after the peak T cell response were repertoires sampled. The donor cohort was predominantly white British with a female majority, and clonal diversity may have been underestimated. Spike-specific TCRs gained breadth and depth after people received two AZD1222 doses.

The method was immunoSEQ multiplex PCR; TCRdb's version includes in-frame clones alone and lacks a portion of them. The table shows about 66,000 clones, with roughly nine tenths occurring only once. Notes on this clone: What it recognizes is unknown.

The rearrangement uses TRBV9 and TRBJ2-3, with 9 bases fitting TRBD2. Here the sequenced sample was peripheral blood, taken on day 0 of AZD1222 vaccination. The TCR originated in an adult in good health. This CDR3 is CASSVDSGRSTDTQYF. The CDR3 DNA reads as TGTGCCAGCAGCGTAGACAGCGGGAGGAGCACAGATACGCAGTATTTT. The full variable domain, in which reference TRBV9 and TRBJ2-3 provide the parts outside the CDR3, is DSGVTQTPKHLITATGQRVTLRCSPRSGDLSVYWYQQSLDQGLQFLIQYYNGEERAKGNILERFSAQQFPDLHSELNLSSLELGDSALYFCASSVDSGRSTDTQYFGPGTRLTVL.